These 9 T cell receptor beta chains share one sample of origin, sequenced in a study of T cells in Graves' hyperthyroidism and ophthalmopathy. RNA transcripts served as the template for amplifying TCR beta CDR3 regions. Using the HTBI primer set, a first-round RT-PCR was run on the TCR CDR3. TCRdb ran MiXCR on the multiplex PCR reads and lists one entry per CDR3 protein. The sample lists approximately 430,000 distinct CDR3 sequences; 15% to 19% were seen once. Material: blood. These receptors were collected from a woman aged 18-29 years with Graves' hyperthyroidism.

Ten or more counts support this clonotype. V gene TRBV6-6 combines with J gene TRBJ2-7; 13 bases fit TRBD2. Germline values: CDR1 MNHNY, CDR2 SVGAGI (reference sequence). The CDR3 contains 17 residues. V was clipped by 2 bases and J by 0 bases; unmatched bases: 4. Written as DNA, the CDR3 is TGTGCCAGCAGTTACGGGACTAGCGGGATAACCTCCTACGAGCAGTACTTC. Translation: CASSYGTSGITSYEQYF.

This clonotype was counted ten times or more. This chain uses TRBV3-1 with TRBJ1-1; 8 bases are shared with TRBD1. The J segment lost 6 bases and the V segment lost 3 bases, leaving 9 bases of the junction unmatched. The CDR3 contains 15 residues. Germline CDR1 is LGHDT and CDR2 is YNNKEL (reference sequence). The CDR3, as DNA: TGTGCCAGCAGCCATAGAAACAGGGGGATGGCTGAAGCTTTCTTT. The encoded protein is CASSHRNRGMAEAFF.

The V call is TRBV6-1, the J call TRBJ2-1, with a tentative D call TRBD2 (5 bases). The germline V gene has CDR1 MNHNS and CDR2 SASEGT. The CDR3 runs to 14 residues. The V gene lost 3 bases and the J gene lost 6 bases, with 12 bases spanning the gap. Here the CDR3 reads CASSDPLVTNEQFF. The CDR3 bases are TGTGCCAGCAGTGACCCACTAGTAACCAATGAGCAGTTCTTC.

The table lists this clonotype with many counts. The V call is TRBV11-3, the J call TRBJ2-1; 9 positions agree with TRBD2. The trim removed 4 bases at V and 4 bases at J, leaving 5 bases unmatched. Germline V gene data show CDR1 as SGHNT and CDR2 as YENEEA. The CDR3 spans 15 residues. CDR3 residues: CASSYSGGLYNEQFF. CDR3 sequence (DNA): TGTGCCAGCAGCTATAGCGGGGGACTTTACAATGAGCAGTTCTTC.

This clonotype appeared many times. This chain connects TRBV20-1 to TRBJ2-7; D possibly corresponds to TRBD2 (6 bases). This CDR3 has 15 residues. The germline V gene encodes CDR1 DFQATT and CDR2 SNEGSKA (reference sequence). V dropped 6 bases and J dropped 1 base, with 19 bases sitting between them. In DNA form, the CDR3 reads TGCAGTGCCGAGTCCGGGAGTCGTGCGTCCTACGAGCAGTACTTC. This gives the protein CSAESGSRASYEQYF.

The J gene is TRBJ1-1, the V gene TRBV5-1; D gene ambiguous. Trimming removed 0 bases at V and 5 bases at J, with 11 bases between. Looked up from germline, CDR1 is SGHRS and CDR2 is YFSETQ. The length of the CDR3 is 14 residues. CDR3 loop: CASSLVGRETEAFF. CDR3 DNA: TGCGCCAGCAGCTTGGTTGGTAGGGAAACTGAAGCTTTCTTT. The full variable domain, with the rest looked up from reference TRBV5-1 and TRBJ1-1, is KAGVTQTPRYLIKTRGQQVTLSCSPISGHRSVSWYQQTPGQGLQFLFEYFSETQRNKGNFPGRFSGRQFSNSRSEMNVSTLELGDSALYLCASSLVGRETEAFFGQGTRLTVV.

Ten or more counts support this clonotype. The gene calls are TRBV6-2 or TRBV6-3 and TRBJ1-1; TRBD1 might be the D (6 bases). V was clipped by 0 bases and J by 0 bases, with 14 bases between them. The germline V gene encodes CDR1 MNHEY and CDR2 SVGEGT. The CDR3 has 17 amino acids. CDR3 DNA sequence: TGTGCCAGCAGTTACTCCCACAGGGCCGACATGAACACTGAAGCTTTCTTT. Translation gives CASSYSHRADMNTEAFF.

In the case of this clonotype: One end of the junction varies from germline; a read error may be responsible. The chain combines TRBV6-2 or TRBV6-3 with TRBJ2-7; the D is unclear. Germline loops: CDR1 MNHEY, CDR2 SVGEGT. CDR3 length equals 11 residues. CDR3 sequence reads: CASSGTYKQYF. The CDR3 DNA is TGTGCCAGCAGTGGTACCTACAAGCAGTACTTC.

This clonotype came up many times. V gene TRBV20-1 combines with J gene TRBJ2-5, with a weak D call TRBD2 (6 bases). Deletions cut 6 bases from V and 4 bases from J, with 24 bases between. Looked up from germline, CDR1 is DFQATT and CDR2 is SNEGSKA (reference sequence). CDR3 length: 16 residues. The CDR3 reads CSAVALGDWGRETQYF. The CDR3 DNA sequence: TGCAGTGCAGTCGCCTTAGGGGACTGGGGTCGAGAGACCCAGTACTTC.